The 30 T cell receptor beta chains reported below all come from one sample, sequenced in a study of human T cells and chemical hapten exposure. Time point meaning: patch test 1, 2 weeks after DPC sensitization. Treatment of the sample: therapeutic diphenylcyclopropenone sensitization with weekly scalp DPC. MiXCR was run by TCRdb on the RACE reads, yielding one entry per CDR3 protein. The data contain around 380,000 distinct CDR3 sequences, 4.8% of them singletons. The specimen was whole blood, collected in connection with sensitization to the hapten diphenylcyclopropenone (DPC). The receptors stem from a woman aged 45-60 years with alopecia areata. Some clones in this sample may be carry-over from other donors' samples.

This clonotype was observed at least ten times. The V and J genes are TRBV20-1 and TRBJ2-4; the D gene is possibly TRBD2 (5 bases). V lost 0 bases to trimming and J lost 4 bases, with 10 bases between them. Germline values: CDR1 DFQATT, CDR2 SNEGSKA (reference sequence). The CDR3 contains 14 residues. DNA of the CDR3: TGCAGTGCTAGAGATGGGCGGACTAAAAACATTCAGTACTTC. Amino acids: CSARDGRTKNIQYF.

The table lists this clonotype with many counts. CDR3 region: CSVGHNREAFF. The CDR3 DNA follows: TGCAGCGTTGGTCACAACCGAGAAGCTTTCTTT. The chain links TRBV29-1 to TRBJ1-1; no reliable D call. V was trimmed by 4 bases and J by 8 bases, leaving 11 bases between them. CDR3 length equals 11 residues. The germline V gene encodes CDR1 SQVTM and CDR2 ANQGSEA.

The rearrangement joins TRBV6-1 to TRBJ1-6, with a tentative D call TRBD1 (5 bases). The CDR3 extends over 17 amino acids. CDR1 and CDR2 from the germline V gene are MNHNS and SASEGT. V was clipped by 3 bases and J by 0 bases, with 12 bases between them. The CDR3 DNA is TGTGCCAGCAGTGATATAGGGGCGAGCTCCTATAATTCACCCCTCCACTTT. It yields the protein CASSDIGASSYNSPLHF.

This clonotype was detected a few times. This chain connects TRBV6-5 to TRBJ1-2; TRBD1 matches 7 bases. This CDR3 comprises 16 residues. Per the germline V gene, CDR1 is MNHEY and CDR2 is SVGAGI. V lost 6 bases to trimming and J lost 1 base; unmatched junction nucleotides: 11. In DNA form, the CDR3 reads TGTGCCAGCAGGCGAGGGGGCGCCGGCCTTAACTATGGCTACACCTTC. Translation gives CASRRGGAGLNYGYTF.

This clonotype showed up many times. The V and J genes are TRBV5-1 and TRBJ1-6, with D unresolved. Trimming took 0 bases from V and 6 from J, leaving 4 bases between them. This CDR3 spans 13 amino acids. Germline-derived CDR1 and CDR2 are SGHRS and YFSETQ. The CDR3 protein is CASSLDSNSPLHF. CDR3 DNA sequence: TGCGCCAGCAGCTTGGACAGTAATTCACCCCTCCACTTT. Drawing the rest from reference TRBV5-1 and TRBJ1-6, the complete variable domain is KAGVTQTPRYLIKTRGQQVTLSCSPISGHRSVSWYQQTPGQGLQFLFEYFSETQRNKGNFPGRFSGRQFSNSRSEMNVSTLELGDSALYLCASSLDSNSPLHFGNGTRLTVT.

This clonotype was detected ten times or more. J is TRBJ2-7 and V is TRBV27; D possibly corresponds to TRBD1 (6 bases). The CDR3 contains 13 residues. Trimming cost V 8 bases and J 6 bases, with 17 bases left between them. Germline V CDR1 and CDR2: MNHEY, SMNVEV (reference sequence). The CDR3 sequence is CASGSGESAEQYF. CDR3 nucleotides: TGTGCCAGCGGCTCAGGGGAGTCAGCCGAGCAGTACTTC.

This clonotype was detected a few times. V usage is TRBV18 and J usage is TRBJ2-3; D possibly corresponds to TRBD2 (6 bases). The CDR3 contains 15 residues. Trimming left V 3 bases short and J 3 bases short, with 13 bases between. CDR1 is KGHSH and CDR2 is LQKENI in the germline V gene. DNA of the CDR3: TGTGCCAGCTCACCCCTAACGGGAGCAACAGATACGCAGTATTTT. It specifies CASSPLTGATDTQYF.

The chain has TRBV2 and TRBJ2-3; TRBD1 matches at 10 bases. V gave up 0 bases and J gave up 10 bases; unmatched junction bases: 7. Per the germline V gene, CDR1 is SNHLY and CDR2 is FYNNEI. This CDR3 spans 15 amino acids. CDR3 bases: TGTGCCAGCAGTGAAGCGCTTGGGACAGGGGTTCCGCAGTATTTT. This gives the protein CASSEALGTGVPQYF.

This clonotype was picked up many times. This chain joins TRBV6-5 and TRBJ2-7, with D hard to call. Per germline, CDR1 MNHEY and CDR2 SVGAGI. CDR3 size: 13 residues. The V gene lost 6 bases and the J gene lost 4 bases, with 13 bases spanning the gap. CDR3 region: CASRTPQKYEQYF. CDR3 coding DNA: TGTGCCAGCAGGACACCACAGAAGTACGAGCAGTACTTC.

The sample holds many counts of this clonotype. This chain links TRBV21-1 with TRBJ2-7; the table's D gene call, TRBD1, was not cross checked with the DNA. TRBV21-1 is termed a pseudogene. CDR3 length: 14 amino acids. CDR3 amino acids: CASSKVDRAYEQYF. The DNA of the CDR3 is TGTGCCAGCAGCAAAGTTGACAGGGCCTACGAGCAGTACTTC.

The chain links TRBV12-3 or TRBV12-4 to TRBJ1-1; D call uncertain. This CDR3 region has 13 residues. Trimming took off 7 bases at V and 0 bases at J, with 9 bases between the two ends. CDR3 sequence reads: CASIWELNTEAFF. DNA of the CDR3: TGTGCCAGCATCTGGGAGCTGAACACTGAAGCTTTCTTT.

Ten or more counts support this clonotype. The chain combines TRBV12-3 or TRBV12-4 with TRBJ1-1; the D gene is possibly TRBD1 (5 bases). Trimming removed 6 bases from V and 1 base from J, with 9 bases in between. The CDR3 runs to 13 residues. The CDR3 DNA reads TGTGCCAGCAGCTTAAGGGGGAACACTGAAGCTTTCTTT. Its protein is CASSLRGNTEAFF.

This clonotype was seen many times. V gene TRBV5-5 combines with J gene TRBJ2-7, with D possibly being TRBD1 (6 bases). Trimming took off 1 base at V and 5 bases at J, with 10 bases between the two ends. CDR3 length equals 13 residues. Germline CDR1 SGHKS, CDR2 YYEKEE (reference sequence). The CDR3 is CASSLIRGHEQYF. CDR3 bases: TGTGCCAGCAGCTTGATCAGGGGCCACGAGCAGTACTTC.

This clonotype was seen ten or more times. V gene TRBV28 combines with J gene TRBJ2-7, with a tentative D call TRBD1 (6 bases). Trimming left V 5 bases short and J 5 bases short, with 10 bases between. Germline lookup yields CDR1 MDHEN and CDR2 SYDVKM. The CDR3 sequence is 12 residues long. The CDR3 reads CASSTGHNEQYF. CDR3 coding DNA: TGTGCCAGCAGTACGGGACACAACGAGCAGTACTTC.

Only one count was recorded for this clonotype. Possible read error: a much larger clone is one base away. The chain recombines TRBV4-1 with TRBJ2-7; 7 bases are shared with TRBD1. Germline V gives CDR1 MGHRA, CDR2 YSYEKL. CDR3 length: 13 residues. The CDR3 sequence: CTSSQSGGYEQYF. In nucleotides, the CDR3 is TGCACCAGCAGCCAGTCAGGGGGCTACGAGCAGTACTTC.

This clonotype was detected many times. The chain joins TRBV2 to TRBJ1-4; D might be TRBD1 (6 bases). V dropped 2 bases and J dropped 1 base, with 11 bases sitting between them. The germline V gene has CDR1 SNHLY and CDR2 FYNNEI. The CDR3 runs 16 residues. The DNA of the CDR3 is TGTGCCAGCAGTGAACATCCGGGACAAACTAATGAAAAACTGTTTTTT. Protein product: CASSEHPGQTNEKLFF.

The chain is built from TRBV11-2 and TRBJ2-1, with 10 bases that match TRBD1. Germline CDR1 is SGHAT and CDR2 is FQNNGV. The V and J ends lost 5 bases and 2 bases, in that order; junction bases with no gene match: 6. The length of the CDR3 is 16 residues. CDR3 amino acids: CASSPLTGGAYNEQFF. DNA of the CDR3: TGTGCCAGCAGCCCGCTGACAGGGGGCGCCTACAATGAGCAGTTCTTC. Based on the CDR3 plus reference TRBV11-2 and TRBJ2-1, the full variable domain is EAGVAQSPRYKIIEKRQSVAFWCNPISGHATLYWYQQILGQGPKLLIQFQNNGVVDDSQLPKDRFSAERLKGVDSTLKIQPAKLEDSAVYLCASSPLTGGAYNEQFFGPGTRLTVL.

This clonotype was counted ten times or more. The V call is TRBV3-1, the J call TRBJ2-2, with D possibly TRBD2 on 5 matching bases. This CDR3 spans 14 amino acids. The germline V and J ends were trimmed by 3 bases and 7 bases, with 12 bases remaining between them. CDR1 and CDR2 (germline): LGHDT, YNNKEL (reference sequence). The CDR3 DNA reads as TGTGCCAGCAGCCACGGCCGCCGGGGCGGGGAGCTGTTTTTT. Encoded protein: CASSHGRRGGELFF.

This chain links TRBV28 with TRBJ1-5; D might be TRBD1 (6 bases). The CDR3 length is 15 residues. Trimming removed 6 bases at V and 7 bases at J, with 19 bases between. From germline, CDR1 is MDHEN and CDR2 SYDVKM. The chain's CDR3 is CASSQLTGYDQPQHF. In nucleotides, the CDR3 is TGTGCCAGCAGCCAACTTACAGGGTACGACCAGCCCCAGCATTTT.

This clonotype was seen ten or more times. CDR3 sequence (DNA): TGTGCCAGCAGCCAAAGGGAAGGGGAAGAGACCCAGTACTTC. This gives the protein CASSQREGEETQYF. This chain connects TRBV4-2 to TRBJ2-5; D perhaps matches TRBD1 (5 bases). This CDR3 region has 14 residues. V shed 2 bases and J shed 3 bases, with 10 bases lying between them. Germline values: CDR1 LGHNA, CDR2 YNFKEQ.

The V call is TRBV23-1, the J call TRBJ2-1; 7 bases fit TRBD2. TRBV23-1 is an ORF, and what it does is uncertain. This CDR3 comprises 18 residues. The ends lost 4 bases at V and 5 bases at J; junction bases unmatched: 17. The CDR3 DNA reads TGCGCCAGCAGTCCCCCCCCGGGTGATTGGCGGGAGAACAATGAGCAGTTCTTC. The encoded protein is CASSPPPGDWRENNEQFF.

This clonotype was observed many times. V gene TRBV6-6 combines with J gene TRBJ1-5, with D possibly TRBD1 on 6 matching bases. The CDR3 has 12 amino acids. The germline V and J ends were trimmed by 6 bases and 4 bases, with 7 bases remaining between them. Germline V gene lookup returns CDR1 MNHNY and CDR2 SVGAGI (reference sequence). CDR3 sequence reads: CASRTGNQPQHF. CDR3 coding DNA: TGTGCCAGCAGAACAGGGAATCAGCCCCAGCATTTT.

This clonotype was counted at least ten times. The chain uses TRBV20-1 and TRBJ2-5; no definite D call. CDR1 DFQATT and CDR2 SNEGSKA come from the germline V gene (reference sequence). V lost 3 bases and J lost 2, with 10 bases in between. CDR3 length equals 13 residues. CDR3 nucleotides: TGCAGTGCTAGGCAAGTCCTGCAAGAGACCCAGTACTTC. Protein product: CSARQVLQETQYF.

DNA of the CDR3: TGTGCCAGCGGGGCAGGGGACCATGGCTACACCTTC. It yields the protein CASGAGDHGYTF. This sequence joins TRBV6-6 and TRBJ1-2; perhaps TRBD1 as D (6 bases). V gave up 8 bases and J gave up 6 bases, with 13 bases separating them. CDR3 length: 12 residues. Germline V lookup: CDR1 MNHNY, CDR2 SVGAGI (reference sequence).

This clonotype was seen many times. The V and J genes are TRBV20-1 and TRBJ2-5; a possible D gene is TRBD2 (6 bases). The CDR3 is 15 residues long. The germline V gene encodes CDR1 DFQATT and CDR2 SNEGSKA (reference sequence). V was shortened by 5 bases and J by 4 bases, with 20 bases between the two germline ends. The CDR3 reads CSAGVSGPSRETQYF. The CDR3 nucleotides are TGCAGTGCTGGGGTTAGCGGCCCTTCCCGAGAGACCCAGTACTTC.

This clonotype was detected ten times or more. The CDR3 DNA reads TGCAGCGCGGGACTAGCGTTCACAGATACGCAGTATTTT. Translated: CSAGLAFTDTQYF. The chain couples TRBV20-1 to TRBJ2-3; 10 bases align to TRBD2. The CDR3 has 13 residues. Per the germline V gene, CDR1 is DFQATT and CDR2 is SNEGSKA (reference sequence).

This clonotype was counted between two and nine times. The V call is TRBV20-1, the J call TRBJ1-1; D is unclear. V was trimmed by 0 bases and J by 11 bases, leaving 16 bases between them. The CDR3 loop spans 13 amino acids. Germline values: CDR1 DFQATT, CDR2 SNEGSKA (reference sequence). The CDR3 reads CSARDLQRSLAFF. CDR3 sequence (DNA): TGCAGTGCTAGAGATCTACAGCGAAGTTTGGCTTTCTTT.

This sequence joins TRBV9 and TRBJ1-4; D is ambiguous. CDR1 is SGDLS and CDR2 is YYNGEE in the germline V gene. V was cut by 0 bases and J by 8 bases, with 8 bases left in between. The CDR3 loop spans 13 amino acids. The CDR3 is CASSVGHGEKLFF. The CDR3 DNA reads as TGTGCCAGCAGCGTAGGTCACGGGGAAAAACTGTTTTTT.

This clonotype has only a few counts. Here the CDR3 DNA reads TGTGCCACCGGGACTAGCGAGCGAACAGATACGCAGTATTTT. Its protein is CATGTSERTDTQYF. The V gene is TRBV10-3, the J gene TRBJ2-3, with TRBD2 identical over 10 bases. V was pared by 10 bases and J by 3 bases, with 7 bases of the junction left unmatched. The CDR3 runs 14 residues. The V gene's germline CDR1 is ENHRY and CDR2 SYGVKD.

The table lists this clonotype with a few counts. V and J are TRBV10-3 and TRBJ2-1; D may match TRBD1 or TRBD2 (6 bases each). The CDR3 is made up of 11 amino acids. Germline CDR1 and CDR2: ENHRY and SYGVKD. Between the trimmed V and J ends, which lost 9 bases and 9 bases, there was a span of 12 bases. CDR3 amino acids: CAISEGGEQFF. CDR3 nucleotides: TGTGCCATTTCTGAGGGGGGTGAGCAGTTCTTC.